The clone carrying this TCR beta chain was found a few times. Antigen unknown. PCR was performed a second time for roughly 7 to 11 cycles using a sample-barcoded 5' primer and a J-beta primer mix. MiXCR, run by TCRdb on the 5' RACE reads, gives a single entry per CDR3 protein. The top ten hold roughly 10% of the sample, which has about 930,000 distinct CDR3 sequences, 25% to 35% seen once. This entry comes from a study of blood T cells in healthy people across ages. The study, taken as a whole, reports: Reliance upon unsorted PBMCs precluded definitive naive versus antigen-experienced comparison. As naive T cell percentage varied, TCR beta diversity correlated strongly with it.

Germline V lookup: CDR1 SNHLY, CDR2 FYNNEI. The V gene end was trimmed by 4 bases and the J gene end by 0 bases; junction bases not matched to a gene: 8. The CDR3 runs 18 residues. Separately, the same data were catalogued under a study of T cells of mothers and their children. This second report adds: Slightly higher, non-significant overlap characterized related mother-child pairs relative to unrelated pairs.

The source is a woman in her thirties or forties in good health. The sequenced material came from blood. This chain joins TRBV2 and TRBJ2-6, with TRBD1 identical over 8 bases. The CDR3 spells CASSVGQGSLSGANVLTF. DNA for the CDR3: TGTGCCAGCAGTGTAGGACAGGGTTCTCTCTCTGGGGCCAACGTCCTGACTTTC.